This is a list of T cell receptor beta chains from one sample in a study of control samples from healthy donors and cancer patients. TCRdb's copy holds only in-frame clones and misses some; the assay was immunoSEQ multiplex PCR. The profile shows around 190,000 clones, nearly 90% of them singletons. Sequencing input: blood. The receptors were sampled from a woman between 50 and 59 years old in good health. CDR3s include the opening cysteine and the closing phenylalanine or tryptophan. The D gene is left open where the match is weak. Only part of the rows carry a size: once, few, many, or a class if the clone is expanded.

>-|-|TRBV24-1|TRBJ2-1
TGTGCCACCAGTGATTTCACTAGCAGGGGTCAAAATGAGCAGTTCTTC
CATSDFTSRGQNEQFF
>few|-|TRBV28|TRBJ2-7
TGTGCCAGCAGTCGAAGCCACGAGCAGTACTTC
CASSRSHEQYF
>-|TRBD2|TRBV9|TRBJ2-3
TGTGCCAGCAGCCCCGGGAGGTCAGCGGGGGGGGATACGCAGTATTTT
CASSPGRSAGGDTQYF
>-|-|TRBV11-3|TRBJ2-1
TGTGCCAGCAGCGCTGGGGGGAGCTACAATGAGCAGTTCTTC
CASSAGGSYNEQFF
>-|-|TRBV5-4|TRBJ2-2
TGTGCCAGCAGCTTGAATTACGGGGTCGGGGAGCTGTTTTTT
CASSLNYGVGELFF
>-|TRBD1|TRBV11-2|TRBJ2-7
TGTGCCAGCAGCAACAGGGGGGAGCAGTACTTC
CASSNRGEQYF
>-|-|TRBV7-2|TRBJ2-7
TGTGCCAGCAGCTCCCTGAGCTCCTACGAGCAGTACTTC
CASSSLSSYEQYF
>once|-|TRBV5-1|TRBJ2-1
TGCGCCAGCAGCTTCATACGGGAGCCTTACAATGAGCAGTTCTTC
CASSFIREPYNEQFF
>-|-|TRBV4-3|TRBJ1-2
TGCGCCAGCAGCCAAGATCTGCGAAGCTATGGCTACACCTTC
CASSQDLRSYGYTF
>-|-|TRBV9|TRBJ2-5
TGTGCCAGCAGCGATAGGGCACTTCAAGAGACCCAGTACTTC
CASSDRALQETQYF
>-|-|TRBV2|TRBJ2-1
TGTGCCAGCAGTGTCACGATGCTTGGGCAGTTCTTC
CASSVTMLGQFF
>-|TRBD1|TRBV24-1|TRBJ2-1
TGTGCCACCAGTGAGCCCCGACAGGGAGTGCCCTACAATGAGCAGTTCTTC
CATSEPRQGVPYNEQFF
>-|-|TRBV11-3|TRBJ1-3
TGTGCCAGCAGCTTAGGCCCGGTAGAGGCTGGAAACACCATATATTTT
CASSLGPVEAGNTIYF
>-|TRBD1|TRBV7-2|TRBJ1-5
TGTGCCAGCAGCCTTGGGACAGTTAGCAATCAGCCCCAGCATTTT
CASSLGTVSNQPQHF
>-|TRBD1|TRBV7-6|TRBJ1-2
TGTGCCAGCAGTCGGACAGGGGGCTCTGGCTACACCTTC
CASSRTGGSGYTF
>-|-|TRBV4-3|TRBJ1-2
TGCGCCAGCAGTTTAGACCGGGGCTATGGCTACACCTTC
CASSLDRGYGYTF
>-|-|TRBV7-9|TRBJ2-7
TGTGCCAGCAGCCCGCCTCGGGGGCAGCAGTACTTC
CASSPPRGQQYF
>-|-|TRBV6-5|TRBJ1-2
TGTGCCAGCACTCGAGGAGACTATGGCTACACCTTC
CASTRGDYGYTF
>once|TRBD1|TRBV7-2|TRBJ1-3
TGTGCCAGCAGCGGTGCAGGGGGCTCTGGAAACACCATATATTTT
CASSGAGGSGNTIYF
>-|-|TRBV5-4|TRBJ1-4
TGTGCCAGCAGCTTGGGACAGCCTTCAACTAATGAAAAACTGTTTTTT
CASSLGQPSTNEKLFF
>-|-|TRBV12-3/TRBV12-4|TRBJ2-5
TGTGCCAGCAGTTTAGCCCCCCAAGAGACCCAGTACTTC
CASSLAPQETQYF
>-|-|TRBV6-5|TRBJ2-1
TGTGCCAGCAACTACTTGAATTACAATGAGCAGTTCTTC
CASNYLNYNEQFF
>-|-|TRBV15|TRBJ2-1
TGTGCCACCAGCAGAGACCCTTTTAGCGCGCTTGAGCAGTTCTTC
CATSRDPFSALEQFF
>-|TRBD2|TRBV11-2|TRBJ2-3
TGTGCCAGCAGCTTCGGGACTAGTCAGGCGACGCAGTATTTT
CASSFGTSQATQYF
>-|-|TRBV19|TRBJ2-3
TGTGCCAGTAGTATCGGTCCTTTCTTCACAGATACGCAGTATTTT
CASSIGPFFTDTQYF
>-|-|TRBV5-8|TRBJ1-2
TGTGCCAGCAGCTTGGGGGCTCCGGAGGGCTACACCTTC
CASSLGAPEGYTF
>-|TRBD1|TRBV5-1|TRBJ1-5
TGCGCCAGCAGCGTACAGGGGGGTCGCAATCAGCCCCAGCATTTT
CASSVQGGRNQPQHF
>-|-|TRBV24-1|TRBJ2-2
TGTGCCACCAGTGACACTAGTATCGGGGAGCTGTTTTTT
CATSDTSIGELFF
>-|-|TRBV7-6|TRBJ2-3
TGTGCCAGCAGCTCCGGTCTAACACTTACAGATACGCAGTATTTT
CASSSGLTLTDTQYF
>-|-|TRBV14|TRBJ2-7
TGTGCCAGCAGCCTGGAGGCGTACGAGCAGTACTTC
CASSLEAYEQYF
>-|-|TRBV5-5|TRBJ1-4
TGTGCCAGCAGCCAGCGGGCAACTAATGAAAAACTGTTTTTT
CASSQRATNEKLFF
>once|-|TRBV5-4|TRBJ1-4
TGTGCCAGCAGTTCGTATAGTGGGGGAAAACTGTTTTTT
CASSSYSGGKLFF
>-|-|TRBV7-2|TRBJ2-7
TGTGCCAGCAGCTTTTTTACAGGGACGTCCTACGAGCAGTACTTC
CASSFFTGTSYEQYF
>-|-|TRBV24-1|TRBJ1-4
TGTGCCACCAGTGACTACGTCGGGGGCGGTGAAAAACTGTTTTTT
CATSDYVGGGEKLFF
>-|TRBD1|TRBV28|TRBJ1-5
TGTGCCAGCATTTCACAGGGGTATCAGCCCCAGCATTTT
CASISQGYQPQHF
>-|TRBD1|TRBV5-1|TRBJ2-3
TGCGCCAGCAGCCAAGGACAGGGGAACACAGATACGCAGTATTTT
CASSQGQGNTDTQYF
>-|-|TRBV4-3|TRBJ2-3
TGCGCCAGCAGCCAAGATCCCCCGCGGCGGGGTACAGATACGCAGTATTTT
CASSQDPPRRGTDTQYF
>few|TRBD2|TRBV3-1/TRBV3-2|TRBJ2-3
TGTGCCAGCAGCCAAGAGAGACTAGCCCGAAGCACAGATACGCAGTATTTT
CASSQERLARSTDTQYF
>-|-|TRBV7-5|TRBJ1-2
TGTGTCAGAAGCTTGTGGGGGGGCAACTATGGCTACACCTTC
CVRSLWGGNYGYTF
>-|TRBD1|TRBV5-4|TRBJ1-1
TGTGCCAGCAGCTTGGACAGGGGGGGCACTGAAGCTTTCTTT
CASSLDRGGTEAFF
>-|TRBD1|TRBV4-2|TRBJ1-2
TGTGCCAGCAGCCAATACGACAGGGACGGCGGCTACACCTTC
CASSQYDRDGGYTF
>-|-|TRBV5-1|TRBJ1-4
TGCGCCAGCAGCCCTCGGCAGGATGGTGAAAAACTGTTTTTT
CASSPRQDGEKLFF
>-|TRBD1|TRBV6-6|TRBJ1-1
TGTGCCAGCAGTTATCGACAGGGTAGCGGCACTGAAGCTTTCTTT
CASSYRQGSGTEAFF
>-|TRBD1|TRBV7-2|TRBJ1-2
TGTGCCAGCAGCTTTGACAGGGGGAACTATGGCTACACCTTC
CASSFDRGNYGYTF
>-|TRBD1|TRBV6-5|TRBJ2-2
TGTGCCAGCAGGCCAGGGGGTGTCGCCGGGGAGCTGTTTTTT
CASRPGGVAGELFF
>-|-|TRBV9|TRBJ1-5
TGTGCCAGCAGCGTGGGGGGGCGCGGTCAGCCCCAGCATTTT
CASSVGGRGQPQHF
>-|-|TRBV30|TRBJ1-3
TGTGCCTGGAGTGAAAATGCAGGGGCTGGAAACACCATATATTTT
CAWSENAGAGNTIYF
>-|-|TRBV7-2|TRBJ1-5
TGTGCCAGCAGCTTACAACAGGGTGGTCAGCCCCAGCATTTT
CASSLQQGGQPQHF
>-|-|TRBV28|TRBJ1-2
TGTGCCAGCAGTTTGTACCCCCAGGGCTACACCTTC
CASSLYPQGYTF